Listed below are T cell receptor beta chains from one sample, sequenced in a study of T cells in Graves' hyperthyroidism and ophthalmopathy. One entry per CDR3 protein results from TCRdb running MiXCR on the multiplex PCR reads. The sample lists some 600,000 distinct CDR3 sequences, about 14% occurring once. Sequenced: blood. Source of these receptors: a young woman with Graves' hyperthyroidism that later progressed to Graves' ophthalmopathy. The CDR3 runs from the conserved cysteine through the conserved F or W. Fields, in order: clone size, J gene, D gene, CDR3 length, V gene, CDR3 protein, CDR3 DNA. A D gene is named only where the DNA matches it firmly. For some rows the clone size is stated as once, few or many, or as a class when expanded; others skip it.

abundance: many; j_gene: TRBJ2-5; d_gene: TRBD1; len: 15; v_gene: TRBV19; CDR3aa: CASSGTDTLQETQYF; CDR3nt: TGTGCCAGTAGTGGGACAGACACATTACAAGAGACCCAGTACTTC
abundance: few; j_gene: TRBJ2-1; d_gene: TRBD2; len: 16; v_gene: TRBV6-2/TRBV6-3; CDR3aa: CASSYSTSGLYNEQFF; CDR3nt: TGTGCCAGCAGTTACTCGACTAGCGGACTTTACAATGAGCAGTTCTTC
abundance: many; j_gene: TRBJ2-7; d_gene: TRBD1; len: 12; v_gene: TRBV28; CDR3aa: CASRGQTYEQYF; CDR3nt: TGTGCCAGCAGGGGACAGACCTACGAGCAGTACTTC
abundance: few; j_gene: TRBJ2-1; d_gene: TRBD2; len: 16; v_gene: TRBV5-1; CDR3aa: CASSEFGGGSYNEQFF; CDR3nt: TGCGCCAGCAGCGAGTTTGGGGGGGGCTCCTACAATGAGCAGTTCTTC
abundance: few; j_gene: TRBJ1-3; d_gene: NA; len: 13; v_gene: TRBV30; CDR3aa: CAWSPNSGNTIYF; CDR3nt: TGTGCCTGGAGTCCAAACTCTGGAAACACCATATATTTT
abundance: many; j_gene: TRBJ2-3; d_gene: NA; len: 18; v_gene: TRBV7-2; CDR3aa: CASSSLRGPDRERDTQYF; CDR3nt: TGTGCCAGCAGCTCCCTCCGGGGACCTGATCGGGAGAGAGATACGCAGTATTTT
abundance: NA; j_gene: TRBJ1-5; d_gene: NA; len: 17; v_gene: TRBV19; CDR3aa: CASIEGSVTGSNQPQHF; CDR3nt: TGTGCCAGTATAGAAGGGTCGGTGACAGGCAGCAATCAGCCCCAGCATTTT
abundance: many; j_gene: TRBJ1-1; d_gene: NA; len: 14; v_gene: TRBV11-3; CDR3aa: CASSLPGQNTEAFF; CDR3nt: TGTGCCAGCAGCTTGCCAGGCCAGAACACTGAAGCTTTCTTT
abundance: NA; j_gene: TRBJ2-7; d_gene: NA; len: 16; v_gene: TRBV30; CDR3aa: CAWSVHRVRGGYEQYF; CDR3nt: TGTGCCTGGAGTGTACACAGGGTCAGGGGTGGCTACGAGCAGTACTTC
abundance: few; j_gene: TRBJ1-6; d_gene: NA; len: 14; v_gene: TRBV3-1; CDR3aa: CASSPSRDHSPLHF; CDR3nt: TGTGCCAGCAGCCCGTCGCGGGATCATTCACCCCTCCACTTT
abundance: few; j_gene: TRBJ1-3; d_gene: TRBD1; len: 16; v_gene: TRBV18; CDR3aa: CASSQTGTGSGNTIYF; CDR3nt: TGTGCCAGCTCACAGACCGGGACAGGCTCTGGAAACACCATATATTTT
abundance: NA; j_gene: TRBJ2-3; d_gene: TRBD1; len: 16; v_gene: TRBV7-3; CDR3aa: CASSLTRTGASDTQYF; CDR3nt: TGTGCCAGCAGCTTGACAAGGACAGGGGCCTCAGATACGCAGTATTTT
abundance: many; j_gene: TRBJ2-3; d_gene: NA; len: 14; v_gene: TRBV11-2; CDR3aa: CASSPVGSTDTQYF; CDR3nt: TGTGCCAGCAGCCCTGTTGGGAGCACAGATACGCAGTATTTT
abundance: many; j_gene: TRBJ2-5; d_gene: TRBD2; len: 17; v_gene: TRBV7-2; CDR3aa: CASSLVVGLAGGETQYF; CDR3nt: TGTGCCAGCAGCTTAGTGGTAGGGCTAGCGGGAGGGGAGACCCAGTACTTC
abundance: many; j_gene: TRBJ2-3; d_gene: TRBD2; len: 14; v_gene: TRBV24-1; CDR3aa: CATSDTGLATAQYF; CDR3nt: TGTGCCACCAGTGACACGGGACTAGCCACGGCGCAGTATTTT
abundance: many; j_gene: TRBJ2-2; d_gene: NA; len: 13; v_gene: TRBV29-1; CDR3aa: CSVERGKAGELFF; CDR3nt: TGCAGCGTTGAGAGGGGCAAGGCCGGGGAGCTGTTTTTT
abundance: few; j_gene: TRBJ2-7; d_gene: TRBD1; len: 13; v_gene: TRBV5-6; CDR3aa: CASSGRQGYEQYF; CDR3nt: TGTGCCAGCAGCGGACGACAGGGGTACGAGCAGTACTTC
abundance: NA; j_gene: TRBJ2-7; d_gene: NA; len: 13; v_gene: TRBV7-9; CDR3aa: CASSFRTAYEQYF; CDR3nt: TGTGCCAGCAGCTTCAGGACAGCCTACGAGCAGTACTTC
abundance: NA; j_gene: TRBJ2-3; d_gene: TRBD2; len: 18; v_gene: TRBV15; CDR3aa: CATSVGSPGLARRDTQYF; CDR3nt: TGTGCCACCAGCGTAGGCAGCCCGGGACTAGCGCGTCGAGATACGCAGTATTTT
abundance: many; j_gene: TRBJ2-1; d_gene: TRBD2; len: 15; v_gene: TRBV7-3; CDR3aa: CASSLQASGSHKQFF; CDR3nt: TGTGCCAGCAGCTTACAAGCTAGCGGTAGCCATAAGCAGTTCTTC
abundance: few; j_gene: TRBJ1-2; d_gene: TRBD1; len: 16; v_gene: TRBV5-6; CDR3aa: CASSPGQAPNVYGYTF; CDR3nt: TGTGCCAGCAGCCCAGGACAGGCCCCGAACGTCTATGGCTACACCTTC
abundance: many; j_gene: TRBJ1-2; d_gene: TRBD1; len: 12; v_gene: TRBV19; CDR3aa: CASRDRVNGYTF; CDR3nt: TGTGCCAGTAGGGACAGGGTGAATGGCTACACCTTC
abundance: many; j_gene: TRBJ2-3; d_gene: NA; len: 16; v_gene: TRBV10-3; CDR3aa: CATAGSIKVRVHTQYF; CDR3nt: TGTGCCACCGCGGGTAGCATCAAAGTAAGGGTCCATACGCAGTATTTT
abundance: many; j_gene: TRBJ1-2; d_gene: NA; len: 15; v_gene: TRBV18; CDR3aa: CASSPSRNREDGYTF; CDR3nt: TGTGCCAGCTCACCCTCGCGGAACAGGGAGGATGGCTACACCTTC
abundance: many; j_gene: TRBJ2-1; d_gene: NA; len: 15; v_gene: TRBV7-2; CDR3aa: CASSPGADVYNEQFF; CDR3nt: TGTGCCAGCAGCCCGGGGGCAGACGTCTACAATGAGCAGTTCTTC
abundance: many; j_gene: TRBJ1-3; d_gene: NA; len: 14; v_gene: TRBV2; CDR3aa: CASRDSSSGNTIYF; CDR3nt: TGTGCCAGCAGGGACAGTTCCTCTGGAAACACCATATATTTT
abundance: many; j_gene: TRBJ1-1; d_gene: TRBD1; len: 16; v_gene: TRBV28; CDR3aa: CASSFPGTGLNTEAFF; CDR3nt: TGTGCCAGCAGTTTTCCCGGGACAGGGCTGAACACTGAAGCTTTCTTT
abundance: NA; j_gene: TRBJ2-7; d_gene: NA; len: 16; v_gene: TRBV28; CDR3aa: CASSLSPGTLAYEQYF; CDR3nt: TGTGCCAGCAGTTTAAGCCCCGGGACGTTGGCCTACGAGCAGTACTTC
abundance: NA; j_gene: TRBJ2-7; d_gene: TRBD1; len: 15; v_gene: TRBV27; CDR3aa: CASRASGTGNYEQYF; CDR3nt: TGTGCCAGCAGGGCGTCCGGGACAGGGAATTACGAGCAGTACTTC
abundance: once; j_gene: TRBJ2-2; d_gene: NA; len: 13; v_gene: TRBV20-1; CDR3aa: CSAPKSGIGELFF; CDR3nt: TGCAGTGCTCCAAAGTCGGGGATCGGGGAGCTGTTTTTT
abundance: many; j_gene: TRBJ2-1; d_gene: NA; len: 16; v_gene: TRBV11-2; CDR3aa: CASTARGKHSYNEQFF; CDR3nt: TGTGCCAGCACCGCCCGGGGGAAGCACTCCTACAATGAGCAGTTCTTC
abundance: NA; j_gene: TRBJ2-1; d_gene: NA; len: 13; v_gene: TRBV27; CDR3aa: CASSLEFPNEQFF; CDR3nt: TGTGCCAGCAGTTTGGAGTTCCCCAATGAGCAGTTCTTC
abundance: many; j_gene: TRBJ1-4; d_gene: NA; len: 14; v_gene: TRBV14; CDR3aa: CASSKRDRGEKLFF; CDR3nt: TGTGCCAGCAGCAAAAGGGATAGGGGTGAAAAACTGTTTTTT
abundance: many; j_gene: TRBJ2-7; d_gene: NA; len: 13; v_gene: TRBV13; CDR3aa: CASSFVGTYEQYF; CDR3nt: TGTGCCAGCAGCTTTGTAGGGACCTACGAGCAGTACTTC
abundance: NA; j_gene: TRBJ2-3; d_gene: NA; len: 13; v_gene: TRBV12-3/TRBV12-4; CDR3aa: CASISLNTDTQYF; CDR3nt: TGTGCCAGCATCTCACTTAACACAGATACGCAGTATTTT
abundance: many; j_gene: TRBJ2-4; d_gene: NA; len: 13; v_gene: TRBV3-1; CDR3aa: CASSPRISNIQYF; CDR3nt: TGTGCCAGCAGCCCCCGGATCTCGAACATTCAGTACTTC
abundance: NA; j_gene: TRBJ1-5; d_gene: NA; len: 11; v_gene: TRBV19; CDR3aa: CASSSTRPQHF; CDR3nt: TGTGCCAGTAGTAGCACGCGGCCCCAGCATTTT
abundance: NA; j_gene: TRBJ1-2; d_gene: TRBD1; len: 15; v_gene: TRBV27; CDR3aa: CASSSLGTGYYGYTF; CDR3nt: TGTGCCAGCAGCTCCCTCGGGACAGGGTACTATGGCTACACCTTC
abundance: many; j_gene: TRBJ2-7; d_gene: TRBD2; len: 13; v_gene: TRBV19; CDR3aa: CASSMASGYEQYF; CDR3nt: TGTGCCAGTAGTATGGCTAGCGGCTACGAGCAGTACTTC
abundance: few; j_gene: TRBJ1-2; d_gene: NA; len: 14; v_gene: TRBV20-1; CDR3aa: CSAPQASANYGYTF; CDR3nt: TGCAGTGCCCCTCAGGCTTCAGCTAACTATGGCTACACCTTC
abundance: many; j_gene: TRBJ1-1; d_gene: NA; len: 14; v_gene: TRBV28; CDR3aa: CASRATDMNTEAFF; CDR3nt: TGTGCCAGCAGGGCGACAGACATGAACACTGAAGCTTTCTTT
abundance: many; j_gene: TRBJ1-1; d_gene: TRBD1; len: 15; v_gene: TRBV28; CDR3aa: CASSATGTGRVEAFF; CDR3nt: TGTGCCAGCAGCGCCACCGGGACAGGGCGGGTTGAAGCTTTCTTT
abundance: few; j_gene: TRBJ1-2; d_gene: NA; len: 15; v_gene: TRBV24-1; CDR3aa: CATSETGHPEDGYTF; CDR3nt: TGTGCCACCAGTGAGACGGGACACCCCGAGGATGGCTACACCTTC
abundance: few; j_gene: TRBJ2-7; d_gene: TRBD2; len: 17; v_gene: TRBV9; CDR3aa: CASSAGDLGREPYEQYF; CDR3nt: TGTGCCAGCAGCGCTGGAGATTTGGGGCGGGAGCCCTACGAGCAGTACTTC
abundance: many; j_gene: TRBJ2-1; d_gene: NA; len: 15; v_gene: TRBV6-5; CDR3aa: CASSDHRDKRHEQFF; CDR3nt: TGTGCCAGCAGTGACCACCGGGACAAAAGGCATGAGCAGTTCTTC
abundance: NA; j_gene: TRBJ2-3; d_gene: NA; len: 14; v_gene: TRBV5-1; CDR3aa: CASMASVSTDTQYF; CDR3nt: TGCGCCAGCATGGCTAGCGTTAGCACAGATACGCAGTATTTT
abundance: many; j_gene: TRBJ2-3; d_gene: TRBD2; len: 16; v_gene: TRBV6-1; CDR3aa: CASRGSSGSLGDTQYF; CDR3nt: TGTGCCAGCAGAGGGTCTAGCGGGAGTTTGGGAGATACGCAGTATTTT
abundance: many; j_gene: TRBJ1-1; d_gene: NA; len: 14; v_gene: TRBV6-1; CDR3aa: CASSDPRKNTEAFF; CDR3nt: TGTGCCAGCAGTGACCCACGGAAGAACACTGAAGCTTTCTTT
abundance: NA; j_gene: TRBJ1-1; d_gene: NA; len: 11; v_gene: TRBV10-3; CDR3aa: CAAQGSTEAFF; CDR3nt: TGTGCCGCTCAGGGGTCCACTGAAGCTTTCTTT
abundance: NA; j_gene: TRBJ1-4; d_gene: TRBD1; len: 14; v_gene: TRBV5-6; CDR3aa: CASRRQGEGEKLFF; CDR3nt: TGTGCCAGCAGACGACAGGGGGAAGGTGAAAAACTGTTTTTT
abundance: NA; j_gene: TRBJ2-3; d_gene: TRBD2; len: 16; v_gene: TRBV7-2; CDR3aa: CASSLGGTSGSGTQYF; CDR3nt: TGTGCCAGCAGCTTAGGAGGGACTAGCGGGAGTGGTACGCAGTATTTT
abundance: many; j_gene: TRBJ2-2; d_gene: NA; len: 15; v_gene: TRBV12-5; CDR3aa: CASGSDLALSGELFF; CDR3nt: TGTGCTAGTGGCTCGGACCTGGCCTTGAGCGGGGAGCTGTTTTTT
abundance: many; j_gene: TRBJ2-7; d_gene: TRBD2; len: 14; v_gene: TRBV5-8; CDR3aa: CASSTGTIGREQYF; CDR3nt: TGTGCCAGCAGTACCGGGACTATCGGGCGGGAGCAGTACTTC
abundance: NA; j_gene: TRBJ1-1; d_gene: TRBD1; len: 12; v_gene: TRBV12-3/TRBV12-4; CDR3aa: CASSFDRQGAFF; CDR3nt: TGTGCCAGCAGTTTCGATAGACAGGGGGCTTTCTTT